This is a list of T cell receptor beta chains from one sample in a study of T cells in Graves' hyperthyroidism and ophthalmopathy. TCRdb fed the multiplex PCR reads into MiXCR, producing one record per CDR3 protein. This repertoire shows 250,000 to 300,000 distinct CDR3 sequences, more than 14% found once; its top ten account for 10% to 15%. Source material: blood. These TCRs come from a woman between 40 and 55 years old with Graves' hyperthyroidism that later progressed to Graves' ophthalmopathy. Both conserved end residues are part of each CDR3. Not all rows give a size; the values are once, few, many and, for expanded clones, a class.

V	J	size	CDR3
TRBV19	TRBJ2-7	many	CASSIGAGQGAYEQYF
TRBV20-1	TRBJ2-1	-	CSAQKGQRQIF
TRBV19	TRBJ2-5	many	CASRGYVETQYF
TRBV7-3	-	-	CASSLTSANEQYF
TRBV11-2	TRBJ2-7	many	CASSFAWTSLYEQYF
TRBV6-5	TRBJ2-2	-	CASSYDEPSGPITGELFF
TRBV5-8	TRBJ2-5	-	CASSLGGVGTQYF
TRBV20-1	TRBJ2-7	-	CSATPDGGFYEQYF
TRBV7-9	TRBJ2-7	many	CASSLGPFGWYEQYF
TRBV19	TRBJ2-7	-	CASSAIGPGVSEQYF
TRBV6-2/TRBV6-3	TRBJ2-6	many	CASLKTGTGANVLTF
TRBV28	TRBJ2-3	many	CASKRGGLEISSTDTQYF
TRBV14	TRBJ2-7	many	CASSPKGQHLTGEQYF
TRBV5-1	TRBJ2-1	many	CASGFLAASYNEQFF
TRBV28	TRBJ2-1	few	CAGSGGRLGPHQSYNEQFF
TRBV28	TRBJ2-7	-	CASSVLAPAYEQYF
TRBV9	TRBJ2-3	many	CASSAGTGSTDTQYF
TRBV7-3	TRBJ2-2	many	CASTGTANTGELFF
TRBV6-5	TRBJ2-5	many	CASSYGQGARETQYF
TRBV19	TRBJ1-5	many	CASSPRTENQPQHF
TRBV20-1	TRBJ1-3	-	CSARTRQGSSRLPGGTIYF
TRBV29-1	TRBJ2-5	few	CSVILPGLAGQETQYF
TRBV9	TRBJ2-3	many	CASSVDSGGGSDTQYF
TRBV28	TRBJ1-1	many	CASSLAGVGTEAFF
TRBV2	TRBJ1-4	-	CASSGNSSNEKLFF
TRBV13	TRBJ2-1	many	CASSSLNNEQFF
TRBV2	TRBJ2-1	many	CASSGLAGSNEQFF
TRBV29-1	TRBJ2-5	-	CTLGGQETQYF
TRBV11-2	TRBJ2-2	many	CASSPGLRTWVTGELFF
TRBV2	TRBJ2-1	-	CASKLAGRSYNEQFF
TRBV7-8	TRBJ1-4	-	CASSPGTEKLFF
TRBV20-1	TRBJ2-1	many	CSASLPREQFF
TRBV6-2/TRBV6-3	TRBJ1-5	few	CASSTTGTNQPQHF
TRBV11-2	TRBJ1-1	many	CASSLGQITEAFF
TRBV29-1	TRBJ2-3	few	CSGGQREWDTQYF
TRBV7-8	TRBJ1-2	many	CASSLLTGGIWGYTF
TRBV20-1	TRBJ2-7	many	CSARGTSGYEQYF
TRBV2	TRBJ2-1	many	CASTGPRLAGVGEQFF
TRBV28	TRBJ2-6	many	CASKEIAGANVLTF
TRBV12-3/TRBV12-4	TRBJ2-2	many	CASSLQQRGMGNTGELFF
TRBV9	TRBJ2-1	few	CASSAPGPFNEQFF